A single sample gave rise to the 8 T cell receptor beta chains below, sequenced in a study of vaccination and CD4 T cells after COVID-19. Sequenced with the Oncomine TCR Beta short-read assay was DNA taken from cultured CD4+ T cells. TCRdb passed the PCR reads through MiXCR, listing each CDR3 protein once. The sample holds over 20,000 distinct CDR3 sequences, roughly 33% seen once. These TCRs are of unknown antigen specificity. Time point denoted: late sampling 161 to 241 days after vaccination in three convalescent patients. Specified treatment: approximately 11-day PBMC culture with coronavirus spike peptide pools or control peptides (ViraFEST assay). The source was CD4+ T cells from blood, cultured in vitro, collected about 7 months after SARS-CoV-2 vaccination. Receptors originate from a human donor who had recovered from COVID-19.

This clonotype was seen only a few times. The V and J genes are TRBV20-1 and TRBJ2-7; 10 nucleotides line up with TRBD2. Germline CDR1 and CDR2: DFQATT and SNEGSKA (reference sequence). The junction had 4 bases not matched to a gene; V was cut back by 7 bases and J by 1 base. This CDR3 has 13 residues. CDR3 sequence (DNA): TGCAGTGGACAACTAGCGGGATCCTACGAGCAGTACTTC. Amino acids: CSGQLAGSYEQYF.

This clonotype turned up a few times. The rearrangement joins TRBV25-1 to TRBJ1-2, with 7 bases identical to TRBD1. Germline trimming cut 5 bases from V and 4 bases from J; bases unmatched to any gene: 7. The germline CDR1 and CDR2 sequences are MGHDK and SYGVNS. The CDR3 is 14 residues long. The CDR3 loop is CASSTGTDIYGYTF. The DNA of the CDR3 is TGTGCCAGCAGTACCGGGACAGACATCTATGGCTACACCTTC.

J is TRBJ1-5 and V is TRBV15, with 7 bases fitting TRBD1. The CDR3 runs 17 residues. The ends lost 8 bases at V and 5 bases at J; junction bases unmatched: 18. Germline lookup yields CDR1 LNHNV and CDR2 YYDKDF (reference sequence). The CDR3 region is CATSVGTAIRVHQPQHF. The DNA of the CDR3 is TGTGCCACCTCGGTAGGGACAGCTATTCGTGTGCATCAGCCCCAGCATTTT.

The V and J genes are TRBV28 and TRBJ1-6; D uncertain. Germline V CDR1 and CDR2: MDHEN, SYDVKM. The CDR3 is 11 amino acids. The V gene lost 6 bases and the J gene lost 7 bases, with 4 bases spanning the gap. The chain's CDR3 is CASSSNSPLHF. CDR3 nucleotide sequence: TGTGCCAGCAGCAGCAATTCACCCCTCCACTTT.

The genes are TRBV5-6 and TRBJ2-3, with 7 bases matching TRBD2. Germline-derived CDR1 and CDR2 are SGHDT and YYEEEE. The CDR3 has 14 residues. Trimming cost V 5 bases and J 1 base; bases outside gene matches: 4. The CDR3 loop reads CASSWSGGTDTQYF. CDR3 sequence (DNA): TGTGCCAGCAGTTGGAGCGGGGGCACAGATACGCAGTATTTT.

The sample holds one count of this clonotype. J is TRBJ2-1 and V is TRBV28; 7 bases are a match to TRBD1. V shed 2 bases and J 5 bases; nucleotides not matched to a gene: 3. Germline loops: CDR1 MDHEN, CDR2 SYDVKM. CDR3 length: 14 amino acids. CDR3 loop: CASSLGTADNEQFF. The DNA of the CDR3 is TGTGCCAGCAGTTTAGGGACAGCTGACAATGAGCAGTTCTTC.

The chain carries TRBV4-2 and TRBJ2-3; perhaps D is TRBD1 or TRBD2 (6 bases each). Looked up from germline, CDR1 is LGHNA and CDR2 is YNFKEQ. This CDR3 has 16 residues. V was cut by 1 base and J by 4 bases, with 15 bases left in between. The CDR3 is CASSQAGPGEADTQYF. In DNA, the CDR3 is TGTGCCAGCAGCCAAGCTGGTCCAGGGGAGGCAGATACGCAGTATTTT.

The DNA of the CDR3 is TGTGCCATCAGTGAGTCAATCCTGGCTGATGAGCAGTTCTTC. Translating gives CAISESILADEQFF. V is TRBV10-3 and J is TRBJ2-1, with D unresolved. The CDR3 sequence is 14 residues long. Germline-derived CDR1 and CDR2 are ENHRY and SYGVKD. The V gene lost 0 bases and the J gene lost 8 bases, with 11 bases spanning the gap.